These T cell receptor beta chains were read from a single sample in a study of T cell repertoires in cytomegalovirus infection. TCRdb reanalysed the reads using MiXCR and keeps one entry per CDR3 protein. This sample has 350,000 to 450,000 distinct CDR3 sequences, with 15% to 20% found just once. The sample consisted of PBMCs. All receptors come from a human donor in good health (CMV status not recorded). Some clones in this sample may be carry-over from other donors' samples. Each CDR3 is given with its conserved first and last residue. A D gene is named only where the DNA matches it firmly. Part of the rows lack a size; the others show once, few, many or a class for expanded clones.

cdr3_length: 17
v_call: TRBV11-2
clone_size: few
j_call: TRBJ2-6
d_call: TRBD1
cdr3_nt: TGTGCCAGCAGCCCTGGACAGGGAGTGGCTGGGGCCAACGTCCTGACTTTC
cdr3_aa: CASSPGQGVAGANVLTF

cdr3_length: 13
v_call: TRBV5-1
clone_size: -
j_call: TRBJ2-7
d_call: -
cdr3_nt: TGCGCCAGCAGCTTGTTGGGAACCTACGAGCAGTACTTC
cdr3_aa: CASSLLGTYEQYF

cdr3_length: 14
v_call: TRBV20-1
clone_size: few
j_call: TRBJ2-2
d_call: TRBD2
cdr3_nt: TGCAGTGCTAGTGGTAGCGGGACAACCGGGGAGCTGTTTTTT
cdr3_aa: CSASGSGTTGELFF

cdr3_length: 15
v_call: TRBV7-2
clone_size: many
j_call: TRBJ2-2
d_call: -
cdr3_nt: TGTGCCAGCAGCCTAGGGGCAGGGAACACCGGGGAGCTGTTTTTT
cdr3_aa: CASSLGAGNTGELFF

cdr3_length: 13
v_call: TRBV20-1
clone_size: -
j_call: TRBJ2-5
d_call: TRBD1
cdr3_nt: TGCAGTGCTACAGACAGGGGGCAAGAGACCCAGTACTTC
cdr3_aa: CSATDRGQETQYF

cdr3_length: 17
v_call: TRBV6-2/TRBV6-3
clone_size: -
j_call: TRBJ2-2
d_call: -
cdr3_nt: TGTGCCAGCAGTTACTCTGTGGGTGCGGTGAACACCGGGGAGCTGTTTTTT
cdr3_aa: CASSYSVGAVNTGELFF

cdr3_length: 14
v_call: TRBV6-2/TRBV6-3
clone_size: few
j_call: TRBJ2-2
d_call: -
cdr3_nt: TGTGCCAGCAGTTACATCTCCAACACCGGGGAGCTGTTTTTT
cdr3_aa: CASSYISNTGELFF

cdr3_length: 16
v_call: TRBV6-1
clone_size: -
j_call: TRBJ2-7
d_call: TRBD2
cdr3_nt: TGTGCCAGCAGTGAAGGCCCTAGCGGGGGACCCTACGAGCAGTACTTC
cdr3_aa: CASSEGPSGGPYEQYF

cdr3_length: 14
v_call: TRBV10-3
clone_size: many
j_call: TRBJ1-1
d_call: -
cdr3_nt: TGTGCCATCAGCGGAACAGGTTCTAACACTGAAGCTTTCTTT
cdr3_aa: CAISGTGSNTEAFF

cdr3_length: 13
v_call: TRBV20-1
clone_size: few
j_call: TRBJ2-1
d_call: TRBD2
cdr3_nt: TGCAGTGCCACACCGGGACTAGCAAATGAGCAGTTCTTC
cdr3_aa: CSATPGLANEQFF

cdr3_length: 18
v_call: TRBV4-2
clone_size: -
j_call: TRBJ1-1
d_call: -
cdr3_nt: TGTGCCAGCAGCCAAGATACGGGTGGGGGGTGGAAAAACACTGAAGCTTTCTTT
cdr3_aa: CASSQDTGGGWKNTEAFF

cdr3_length: 14
v_call: TRBV12-3/TRBV12-4
clone_size: many
j_call: TRBJ1-5
d_call: -
cdr3_nt: TGTGCCAGCACCCATTCGGGCAGTGCTTGGCCCCAGCATTTT
cdr3_aa: CASTHSGSAWPQHF

cdr3_length: 14
v_call: TRBV28
clone_size: few
j_call: TRBJ2-5
d_call: TRBD1
cdr3_nt: TGTGCCAGCAGTTTGACAGGGGTGGGGGAGACCCAGTACTTC
cdr3_aa: CASSLTGVGETQYF

cdr3_length: 13
v_call: TRBV7-2
clone_size: many
j_call: TRBJ2-1
d_call: -
cdr3_nt: TGTGCCAGCAGCTTAGGTCTAGGGAATGAGCAGTTCTTC
cdr3_aa: CASSLGLGNEQFF

cdr3_length: 15
v_call: TRBV20-1
clone_size: many
j_call: TRBJ1-4
d_call: TRBD1
cdr3_nt: TGCAGTGCTCCGGGACAGCCTTCAACTAATGAAAAACTGTTTTTT
cdr3_aa: CSAPGQPSTNEKLFF

cdr3_length: 17
v_call: TRBV12-3/TRBV12-4
clone_size: many
j_call: TRBJ2-7
d_call: -
cdr3_nt: TGTGCCAGCAGTTTCGGGAGCAATCCAGGCTTTCTCTACGAGCAGTACTTC
cdr3_aa: CASSFGSNPGFLYEQYF

cdr3_length: 14
v_call: TRBV7-9
clone_size: -
j_call: TRBJ2-7
d_call: -
cdr3_nt: TGTGCCAGCAGCTTAACTGGGATCACGTACGAGCAGTACTTC
cdr3_aa: CASSLTGITYEQYF

cdr3_length: 14
v_call: TRBV2
clone_size: -
j_call: TRBJ2-7
d_call: -
cdr3_nt: TGTGCCAGCAGTGTTTTAGCGGATACCTACGAGCAGTACTTC
cdr3_aa: CASSVLADTYEQYF

cdr3_length: 14
v_call: TRBV18
clone_size: -
j_call: TRBJ2-7
d_call: -
cdr3_nt: TGTGCCAGCTCAGCTCGCAGGGGTTCCTACGAGCAGTACTTC
cdr3_aa: CASSARRGSYEQYF

cdr3_length: 13
v_call: TRBV5-1
clone_size: -
j_call: TRBJ2-1
d_call: TRBD2
cdr3_nt: TGCGCCAGCTACCGGGACTATAACAATGAGCAGTTCTTC
cdr3_aa: CASYRDYNNEQFF

cdr3_length: 13
v_call: TRBV10-3
clone_size: -
j_call: TRBJ1-4
d_call: -
cdr3_nt: TGTGCCGTGGGGGGGCGCACTAATGAAAAACTGTTTTTT
cdr3_aa: CAVGGRTNEKLFF

cdr3_length: 14
v_call: TRBV7-8
clone_size: many
j_call: TRBJ2-1
d_call: TRBD2
cdr3_nt: TGTGCCAGCAGCGATAGCGGGAGGTACAATGAGCAGTTCTTC
cdr3_aa: CASSDSGRYNEQFF

cdr3_length: 14
v_call: TRBV12-3/TRBV12-4
clone_size: -
j_call: TRBJ1-5
d_call: -
cdr3_nt: TGTGCCAGCAGTTTATTTGGAAAAAATCAGCCCCAGCATTTT
cdr3_aa: CASSLFGKNQPQHF

cdr3_length: 13
v_call: TRBV4-1
clone_size: few
j_call: TRBJ2-7
d_call: -
cdr3_nt: TGCGCCAGCAGCCAAGTCGGGGGTACCGAGCAGTACTTC
cdr3_aa: CASSQVGGTEQYF

cdr3_length: 14
v_call: TRBV20-1
clone_size: -
j_call: TRBJ2-2
d_call: -
cdr3_nt: TGCAGTGCTAGGGCAACAGGTTTCGCCGGGGAGCTGTTTTTT
cdr3_aa: CSARATGFAGELFF

cdr3_length: 14
v_call: TRBV7-8
clone_size: many
j_call: TRBJ1-4
d_call: TRBD1
cdr3_nt: TGTGCCAGCAGCCCGACAGGGACTAATGAAAAACTGTTTTTT
cdr3_aa: CASSPTGTNEKLFF

cdr3_length: 13
v_call: TRBV29-1
clone_size: -
j_call: TRBJ1-1
d_call: -
cdr3_nt: TGCAGCGTTGTTCGGCGGCTGGACACTGAAGCTTTCTTT
cdr3_aa: CSVVRRLDTEAFF

cdr3_length: 13
v_call: TRBV10-3
clone_size: -
j_call: TRBJ2-5
d_call: -
cdr3_nt: TGTGCCATCAGTGGGGGGGATCAAGAGACCCAGTACTTC
cdr3_aa: CAISGGDQETQYF

cdr3_length: 16
v_call: TRBV27
clone_size: -
j_call: TRBJ2-3
d_call: TRBD1
cdr3_nt: TGTGCCAGCAGTTTATCGATCCAGGGGGGCACAGATACGCAGTATTTT
cdr3_aa: CASSLSIQGGTDTQYF

cdr3_length: 13
v_call: TRBV12-3/TRBV12-4
clone_size: many
j_call: TRBJ1-1
d_call: -
cdr3_nt: TGTGCCAGCAGTTTTTTTTGGGACACTGAAGCTTTCTTT
cdr3_aa: CASSFFWDTEAFF

cdr3_length: 13
v_call: TRBV27
clone_size: -
j_call: TRBJ1-1
d_call: -
cdr3_nt: TGTGCCAGCAGTTTACGTCGGGGGGTTGAAGCTTTCTTT
cdr3_aa: CASSLRRGVEAFF